The 10 T cell receptor beta chains below come from one sample, sequenced in a study of Tregs in tolerant kidney transplant recipients. Produced via immunoSEQ multiplex PCR; TCRdb's table is partial and in-frame only. This sample has tens of thousands of clones, with about 88% found just once. Sequenced material: CD4+ T cells from blood, taken before the transplant. The receptor set was obtained from a human donor who received a combined kidney and bone marrow transplant.

The J gene is TRBJ2-7, the V gene TRBV18, with D possibly being TRBD2 (5 bases). V was trimmed by 5 bases and J by 2 bases, leaving 10 bases between them. This CDR3 has 13 residues. In germline, CDR1 is KGHSH, CDR2 LQKENI. CDR3 nucleotide sequence: TGTGCCAGCTCAACGGACGGGACCTACGAGCAGTACTTC. Protein: CASSTDGTYEQYF.

The chain employs TRBV28 and TRBJ2-1, with 12 positions matching TRBD2. V lost 5 bases to trimming and J lost 3 bases; unmatched junction nucleotides: 8. Germline values: CDR1 MDHEN, CDR2 SYDVKM. The CDR3 spans 17 residues. CDR3: CASSISSGRAFYNEQFF. The CDR3 DNA reads TGTGCCAGCAGTATATCTAGCGGGAGGGCTTTCTACAATGAGCAGTTCTTC.

This chain links TRBV4-3 with TRBJ1-2; no reliable D call. The CDR3 runs to 16 residues. V lost 0 bases and J 5 bases, leaving 16 bases between the germline ends. Germline V lookup: CDR1 LGHNA, CDR2 YSLEER. The CDR3 DNA reads as TGCGCCAGCAGCCAAGAATTTACTGGCGCGGGGTATGGCTACACCTTC. Its translation is CASSQEFTGAGYGYTF.

The V call is TRBV9, the J call TRBJ1-2; D is possibly TRBD1 (5 bases). This CDR3 comprises 14 residues. Per the germline V gene, CDR1 is SGDLS and CDR2 is YYNGEE. V lost 1 base and J lost 4, with 11 bases in between. The CDR3 here is CASSVLGGIYGYTF. CDR3 bases: TGTGCCAGCAGCGTATTGGGGGGGATCTATGGCTACACCTTC.

The rearrangement uses TRBV6-5 and TRBJ2-7, with TRBD1 matching over 9 bases. This CDR3 comprises 13 residues. V was pared by 5 bases and J by 4 bases, with 3 bases of the junction left unmatched. Looked up from germline, CDR1 is MNHEY and CDR2 is SVGAGI. The CDR3 protein is CASSQGQGYEQYF. CDR3 coding DNA: TGTGCCAGCAGTCAGGGACAGGGATACGAGCAGTACTTC.

V usage is TRBV27 and J usage is TRBJ1-1; TRBD1 might be the D (6 bases). This CDR3 region has 15 residues. V was pared by 4 bases and J by 10 bases, with 22 bases between. Per the germline V gene, CDR1 is MNHEY and CDR2 is SMNVEV (reference sequence). The CDR3 here is CASSSPTGPKIGAFF. Written as DNA, the CDR3 is TGTGCCAGCAGTTCCCCGACAGGTCCGAAGATCGGAGCTTTCTTT.

The chain combines TRBV28 with TRBJ2-7; 8 bases fit TRBD2. Germline V gene data show CDR1 as MDHEN and CDR2 as SYDVKM. V lost 6 bases to trimming and J lost 2 bases; unmatched junction nucleotides: 6. This CDR3 contains 14 residues. The CDR3 region is CASSGAGGAYEQYF. CDR3 nucleotides: TGTGCCAGCAGCGGGGCGGGAGGAGCCTACGAGCAGTACTTC.

CDR3 region: CAWSPSAGYGYTF. The CDR3 nucleotides are TGTGCCTGGTCCCCCAGCGCGGGCTATGGCTACACCTTC. This chain links TRBV30 with TRBJ1-2; D unclear. Germline V gives CDR1 GTSNPN, CDR2 SVGIG (reference sequence). The CDR3 is 13 amino acids. The V and J ends lost 5 bases and 4 bases respectively, with 14 bases between them.

The chain links TRBV7-2 to TRBJ2-7; TRBD1 might be the D (5 bases). CDR1 and CDR2 (germline): SGHTA, FQGNSA. The CDR3 covers 14 residues. Trimming took 2 bases from V and 2 from J, leaving 10 bases between them. The CDR3 bases are TGTGCCAGCAGCTTACATCAGGGCGCCTACGAGCAGTACTTC. It encodes CASSLHQGAYEQYF.

The CDR3 nucleotides are TGTGCCAGCAGCCCCGGACAGGGAGGTCAGCCCCAGCATTTT. This translates into CASSPGQGGQPQHF. The rearrangement links TRBV5-8 to TRBJ1-5, with 8 bases matching TRBD1. V dropped 4 bases and J dropped 6; count of bases not matched to a gene: 6. Germline V gene lookup returns CDR1 SGHTS and CDR2 YDEGEE. The CDR3 length is 14 residues.